The text below deals with one T cell receptor beta chain. The antigen is unknown. This entry comes from a study of T cell responses to AZD1222 COVID-19 vaccine. V lost 1 base, J lost 7 bases, and 6 bases stayed unmatched. CDR1 is SGHRS, CDR2 YFSETQ, per germline. The CDR3 is 15 amino acids. The protocol was immunoSEQ multiplex PCR, while the TCRdb copy is restricted to in-frame clones and leaves out a portion. The data show 100,000 to 150,000 clones, roughly 93% seen once. Study-wide findings and caveats: Only a handful of AZD1222 recipients were seropositive at baseline. Possibly, clonal diversity was underestimated; donors were largely white British and included more females.

The sample in question was peripheral blood, obtained on day 0 of AZD1222 vaccination. This rearrangement joins TRBV5-1 to TRBJ2-2; the match to TRBD2 covers 8 bases. This sequence originates from an adult in good health. CDR3: CASSLNSGSNGELFF. The CDR3 coding sequence is TGCGCCAGCAGCTTGAACAGCGGGAGTAACGGGGAGCTGTTTTTT.